Listed below are T cell receptor beta chains from one sample, sequenced in a study of T-cell memory formation after mild COVID-19. MiXCR, run by TCRdb on the 5' RACE reads, gives a single entry per CDR3 protein. Seen here are tens of thousands of distinct CDR3 sequences, roughly a quarter observed once, and the top ten hold about 40%. The sequencing input was PBMCs or a T cell subset sorted from them (not recorded which). The receptors were sampled from a man between 18 and 35 years old who had mild COVID-19 (a few samples of this study predate the infection). Cell type and time point are not known. The CDR3 runs from the conserved cysteine through the conserved F or W. The order of the fields is V gene, D gene, clone size, J gene, CDR3 protein, CDR3 DNA. A D gene is named only where the DNA matches it firmly. Size tells how often a clone was seen (once, few, many) or the class of an expanded clone, and some rows leave it out.

>TRBV6-2/TRBV6-3|-|-|TRBJ1-1
CASSPWQFSGAEAFF
TGTGCCAGCAGTCCCTGGCAATTTTCGGGCGCTGAAGCTTTCTTT
>TRBV7-9|-|-|TRBJ1-2
CASSSYRNTGQKYGYTF
TGTGCCAGCAGCTCCTACAGGAACACGGGACAAAAATATGGCTACACCTTC
>TRBV25-1|-|-|TRBJ1-6
CASSPPRGQDYNSPLHF
TGTGCCAGCAGCCCCCCCCGGGGGCAGGACTATAATTCACCCCTCCACTTT
>TRBV7-3|-|-|TRBJ2-3
CASSSEGGTDTQYF
TGTGCCAGCAGTTCCGAAGGGGGCACAGATACGCAGTATTTT
>TRBV7-6|-|few|TRBJ2-1
CASSLKGDNEQFF
TGTGCCAGCAGCTTAAAGGGGGACAATGAGCAGTTCTTC
>TRBV10-3|-|-|TRBJ1-5
CAISTSEDQPQHF
-
>TRBV15|-|few|TRBJ2-3
CATSSLFQETDTQYF
TGTGCCACCAGCAGCCTCTTTCAAGAGACAGATACGCAGTATTTT
>TRBV7-3|TRBD2|-|TRBJ2-3
CASSPRGGAGGDTQYF
TGTGCCAGCAGCCCTCGGGGGGGGGCTGGAGGAGATACGCAGTATTTT
>TRBV6-5|-|-|TRBJ1-1
CASISTEAFF
TGTGCCAGCATTAGCACTGAAGCTTTCTTT
>TRBV6-5|-|few|TRBJ2-5
CASSYGAGYPQETQYF
TGTGCCAGCAGTTACGGGGCGGGCTACCCCCAAGAGACCCAGTACTTC
>TRBV28|TRBD1|few|TRBJ2-5
CASSSGTGRETQYF
TGTGCCAGCAGCTCCGGGACAGGGCGGGAGACCCAGTACTTC
>TRBV12-3/TRBV12-4|-|-|TRBJ1-5
CASSPVRDNQPQHF
TGTGCCAGCAGCCCGGTGAGGGACAATCAGCCCCAGCATTTT
>TRBV6-5|TRBD2|-|TRBJ2-3
CASSGTSGWEDTQYF
TGTGCCAGCAGTGGGACTAGCGGGTGGGAAGATACGCAGTATTTT
>TRBV29-1|-|few|TRBJ1-3
CSARGRVNSGNTIYF
TGCAGCGCCAGGGGCCGCGTGAACTCTGGAAACACCATATATTTT
>TRBV5-4|-|-|TRBJ2-3
CASSSYGLPADTQYF
TGTGCCAGCAGCTCATACGGCCTCCCCGCAGATACGCAGTATTTT
>TRBV7-6|-|few|TRBJ2-2
CASSSGTNTGELFF
TGTGCCAGCAGCTCGGGGACTAACACCGGGGAGCTGTTTTTT
>TRBV13|TRBD1|-|TRBJ2-5
CASSSGTGGSETQYF
TGTGCCAGCAGCTCCGGGACAGGGGGCAGTGAGACCCAGTACTTC
>TRBV7-9|-|-|TRBJ2-5
CASSLTSTLSETQYF
TGTGCCAGCAGCTTGACCTCAACACTGTCAGAGACCCAGTACTTC
>TRBV29-1|-|-|TRBJ2-1
CSVVQYNEQFF
TGCAGCGTTGTGCAGTACAATGAGCAGTTCTTC
>TRBV29-1|-|-|TRBJ1-1
CSVVIRGGTEAFF
TGCAGCGTTGTAATCCGAGGGGGCACTGAAGCTTTCTTT
>TRBV11-2|-|many|TRBJ1-1
CASSLNSGTEAFF
TGTGCCAGCAGCCTGAACTCGGGAACTGAAGCTTTCTTT
>TRBV4-3|-|-|TRBJ2-1
CASSQGIGGNEQFF
TGCGCCAGCAGCCAAGGTATTGGGGGCAATGAGCAGTTCTTC